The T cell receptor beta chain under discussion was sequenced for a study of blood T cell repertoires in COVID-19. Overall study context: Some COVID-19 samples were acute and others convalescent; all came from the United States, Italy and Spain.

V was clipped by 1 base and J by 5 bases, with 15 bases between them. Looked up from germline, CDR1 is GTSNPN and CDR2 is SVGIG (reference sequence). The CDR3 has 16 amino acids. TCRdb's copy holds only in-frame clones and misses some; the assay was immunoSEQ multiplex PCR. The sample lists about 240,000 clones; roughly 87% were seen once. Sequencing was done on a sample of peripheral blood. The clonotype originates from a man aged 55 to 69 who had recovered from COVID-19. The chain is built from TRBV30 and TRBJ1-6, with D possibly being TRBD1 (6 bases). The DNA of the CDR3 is TGTGCCTGGAGTGAGGGACAACGGATAGATAATTCACCCCTCCACTTT. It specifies CAWSEGQRIDNSPLHF.